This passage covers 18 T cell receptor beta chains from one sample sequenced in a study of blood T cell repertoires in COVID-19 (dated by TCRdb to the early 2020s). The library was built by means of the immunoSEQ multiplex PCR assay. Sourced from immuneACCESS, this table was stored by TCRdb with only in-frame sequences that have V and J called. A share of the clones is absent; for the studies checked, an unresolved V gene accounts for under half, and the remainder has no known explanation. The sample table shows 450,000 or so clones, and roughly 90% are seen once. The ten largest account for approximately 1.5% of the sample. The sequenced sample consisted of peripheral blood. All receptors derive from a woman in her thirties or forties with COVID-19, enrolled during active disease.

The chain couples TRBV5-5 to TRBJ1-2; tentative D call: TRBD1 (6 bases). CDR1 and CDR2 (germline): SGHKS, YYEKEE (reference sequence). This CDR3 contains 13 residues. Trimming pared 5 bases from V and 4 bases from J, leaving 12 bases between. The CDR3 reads CASRQGPSYGYTF. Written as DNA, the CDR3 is TGTGCCAGCAGACAGGGCCCAAGCTATGGCTACACCTTC. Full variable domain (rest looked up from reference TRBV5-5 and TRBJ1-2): DAGVTQSPTHLIKTRGQQVTLRCSPISGHKSVSWYQQVLGQGPQFIFQYYEKEERGRGNFPDRFSARQFPNYSSELNVNALLLGDSALYLCASRQGPSYGYTFGSGTRLTVV.

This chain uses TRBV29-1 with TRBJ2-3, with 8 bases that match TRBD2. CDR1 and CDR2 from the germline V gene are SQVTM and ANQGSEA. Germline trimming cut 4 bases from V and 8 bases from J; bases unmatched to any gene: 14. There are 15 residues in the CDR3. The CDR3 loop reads CSVGKLTSEGGTQYF. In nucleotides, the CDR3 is TGCAGCGTTGGCAAGTTGACTAGCGAGGGTGGTACGCAGTATTTT.

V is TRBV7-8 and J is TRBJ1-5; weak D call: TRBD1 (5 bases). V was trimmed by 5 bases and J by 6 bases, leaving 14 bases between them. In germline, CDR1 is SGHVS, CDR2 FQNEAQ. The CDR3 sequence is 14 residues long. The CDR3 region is CASSQGRGGQPQHF. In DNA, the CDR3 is TGTGCCAGCAGCCAAGGGAGGGGCGGTCAGCCCCAGCATTTT.

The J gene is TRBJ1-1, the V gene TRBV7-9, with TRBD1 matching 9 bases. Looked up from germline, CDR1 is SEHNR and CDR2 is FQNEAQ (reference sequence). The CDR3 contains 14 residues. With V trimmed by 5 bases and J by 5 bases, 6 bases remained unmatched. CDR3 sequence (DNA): TGTGCCAGCAGCACGGGACAGGGAGAAACTGAAGCTTTCTTT. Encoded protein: CASSTGQGETEAFF.

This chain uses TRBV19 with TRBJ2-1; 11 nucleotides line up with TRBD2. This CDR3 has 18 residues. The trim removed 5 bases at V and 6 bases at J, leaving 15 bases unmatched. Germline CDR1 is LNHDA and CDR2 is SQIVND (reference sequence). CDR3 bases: TGTGCCAGTAGTTCCTTCTTAAAACTAGCGGGGGTTGGCAATGAGCAGTTCTTC. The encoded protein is CASSSFLKLAGVGNEQFF. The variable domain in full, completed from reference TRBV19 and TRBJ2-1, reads DGGITQSPKYLFRKEGQNVTLSCEQNLNHDAMYWYRQDPGQGLRLIYYSQIVNDFQKGDIAEGYSVSREKKESFPLTVTSAQKNPTAFYLCASSSFLKLAGVGNEQFFGPGTRLTVL.

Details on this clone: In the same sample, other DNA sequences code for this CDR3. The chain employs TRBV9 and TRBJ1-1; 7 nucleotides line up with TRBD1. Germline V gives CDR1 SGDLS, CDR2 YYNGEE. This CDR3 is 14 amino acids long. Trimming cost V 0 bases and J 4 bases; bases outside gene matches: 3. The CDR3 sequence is CASSVGQGGTEAFF. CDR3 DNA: TGTGCCAGCAGCGTAGGACAGGGTGGCACTGAAGCTTTCTTT.

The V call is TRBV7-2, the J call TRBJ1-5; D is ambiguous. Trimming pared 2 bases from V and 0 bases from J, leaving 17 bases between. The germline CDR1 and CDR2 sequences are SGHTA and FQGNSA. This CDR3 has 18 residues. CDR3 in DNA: TGTGCCAGCAGCTTAATTAGAATGGCAGGCTATAGCAATCAGCCCCAGCATTTT. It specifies CASSLIRMAGYSNQPQHF.

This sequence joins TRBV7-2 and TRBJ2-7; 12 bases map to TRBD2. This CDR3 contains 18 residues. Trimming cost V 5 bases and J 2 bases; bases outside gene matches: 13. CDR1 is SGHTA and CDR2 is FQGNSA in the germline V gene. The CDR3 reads CASSQLLAGGHIPYEQYF. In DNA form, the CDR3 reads TGTGCCAGCAGCCAGCTCCTAGCGGGGGGGCATATCCCCTACGAGCAGTACTTC.

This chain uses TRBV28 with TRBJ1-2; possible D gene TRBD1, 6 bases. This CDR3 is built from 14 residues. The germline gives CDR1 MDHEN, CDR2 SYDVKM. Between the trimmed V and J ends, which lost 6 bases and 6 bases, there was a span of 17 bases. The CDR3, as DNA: TGTGCCAGCAGGGGGGCGTTCCACGAGGATGGCTACACCTTC. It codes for CASRGAFHEDGYTF.

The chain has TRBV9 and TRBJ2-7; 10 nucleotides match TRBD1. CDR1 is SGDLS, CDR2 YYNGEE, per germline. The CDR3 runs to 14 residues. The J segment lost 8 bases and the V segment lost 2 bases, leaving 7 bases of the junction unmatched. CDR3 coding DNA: TGTGCCAGCAGCGTGGGGGACAGGGGAGTAAAGCAGTACTTC. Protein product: CASSVGDRGVKQYF.

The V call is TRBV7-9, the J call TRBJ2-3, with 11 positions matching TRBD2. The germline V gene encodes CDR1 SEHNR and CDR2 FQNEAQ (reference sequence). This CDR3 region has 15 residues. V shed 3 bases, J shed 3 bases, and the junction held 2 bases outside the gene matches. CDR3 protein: CASSLGLAVTDTQYF. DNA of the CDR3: TGTGCCAGCAGCTTGGGACTAGCGGTTACAGATACGCAGTATTTT.

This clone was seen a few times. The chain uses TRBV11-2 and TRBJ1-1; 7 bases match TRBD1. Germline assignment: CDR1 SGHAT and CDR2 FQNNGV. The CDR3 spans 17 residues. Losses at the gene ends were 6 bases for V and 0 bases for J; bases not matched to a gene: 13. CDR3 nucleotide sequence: TGTGCCAGCAGGCCCTCGTCTAAGGGGGCCATGAACACTGAAGCTTTCTTT. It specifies CASRPSSKGAMNTEAFF.

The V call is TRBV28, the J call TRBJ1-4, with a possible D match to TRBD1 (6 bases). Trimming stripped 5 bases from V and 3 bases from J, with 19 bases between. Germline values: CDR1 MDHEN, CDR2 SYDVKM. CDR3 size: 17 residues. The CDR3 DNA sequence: TGTGCCAGCAGTCCCCGCTCAGGGAAGGGGGCTAATGAAAAACTGTTTTTT. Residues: CASSPRSGKGANEKLFF.

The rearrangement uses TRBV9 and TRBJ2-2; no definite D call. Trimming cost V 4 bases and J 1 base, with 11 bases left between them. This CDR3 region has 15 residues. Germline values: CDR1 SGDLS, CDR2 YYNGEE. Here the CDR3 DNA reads TGTGCCAGCAGCCAAATTAGAGGGAACACCGGGGAGCTGTTTTTT. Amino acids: CASSQIRGNTGELFF.

DNA for the CDR3: TGCGCCAGCAGCTCGGGGACAAGGGCTACCTATGGCTACACCTTC. It is translated as CASSSGTRATYGYTF. The chain recombines TRBV5-1 with TRBJ1-2; maybe TRBD1 (6 bases). Trimming pared 3 bases from V and 4 bases from J, leaving 16 bases between. From germline, CDR1 is SGHRS and CDR2 YFSETQ. The CDR3 loop spans 15 amino acids.

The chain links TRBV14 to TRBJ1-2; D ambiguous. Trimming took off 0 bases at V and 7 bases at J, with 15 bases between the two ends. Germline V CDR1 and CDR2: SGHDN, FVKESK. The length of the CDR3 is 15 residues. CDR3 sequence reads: CASSQDAVEGPGYTF. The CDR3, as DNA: TGTGCCAGCAGCCAAGATGCGGTAGAGGGCCCTGGCTACACCTTC.

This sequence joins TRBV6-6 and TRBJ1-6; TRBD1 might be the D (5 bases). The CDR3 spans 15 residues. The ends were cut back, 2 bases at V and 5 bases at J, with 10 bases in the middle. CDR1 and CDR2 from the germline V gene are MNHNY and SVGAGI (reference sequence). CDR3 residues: CASSYGGVNNSPLHF. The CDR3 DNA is TGTGCCAGCAGTTACGGAGGGGTAAATAATTCACCCCTCCACTTT.

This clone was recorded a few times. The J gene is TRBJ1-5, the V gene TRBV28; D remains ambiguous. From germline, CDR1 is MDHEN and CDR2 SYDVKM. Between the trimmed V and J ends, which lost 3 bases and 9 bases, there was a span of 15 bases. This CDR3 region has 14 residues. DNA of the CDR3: TGTGCCAGCAGTTTTGGCGGCCGTTTAACGCCCCAGCATTTT. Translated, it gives CASSFGGRLTPQHF.